A selection of T cell receptor beta chains follows, all from one sample in a study of T cells after yellow fever vaccination. One entry per CDR3 protein results from TCRdb running MiXCR on the 5' RACE reads. The data show more than 95,000 distinct CDR3 sequences, with under 8.5% seen just once and 2.5% held by the top ten. Sample: CD4+ T cells sorted from PBMCs, taken 10 days after the first yellow fever vaccination. Receptors originate from a man between 18 and 29 years old who received the YFV17D yellow fever vaccine. The CDR3 runs from the conserved cysteine through the conserved F or W. D genes are given only for firm matches. Not every row has a clone size; where given, it reads once, few, many or a size class.

abundance: many
j_gene: TRBJ2-1
d_gene: TRBD2
v_gene: TRBV20-1
len: 18
CDR3aa: CSARGLTNRGVSYNEQFF
CDR3nt: TGCAGTGCTAGAGGTTTGACGAACCGGGGGGTCTCCTACAATGAGCAGTTCTTC

abundance: many
j_gene: TRBJ2-1
d_gene: .
v_gene: TRBV18
len: 15
CDR3aa: CASSPQRSSYNEQFF
CDR3nt: TGTGCCAGCTCACCACAGCGGAGCTCCTACAATGAGCAGTTCTTC

abundance: many
j_gene: TRBJ2-3
d_gene: .
v_gene: TRBV11-2
len: 18
CDR3aa: CASSLMVDPGRWTDTQYF
CDR3nt: TGTGCCAGCAGCTTAATGGTAGATCCAGGGCGGTGGACAGATACGCAGTATTTT

abundance: many
j_gene: TRBJ1-4
d_gene: .
v_gene: TRBV9
len: 14
CDR3aa: CASSPGWSNEKLFF
CDR3nt: TGTGCCAGCAGCCCAGGGTGGAGTAATGAAAAACTGTTTTTT

abundance: many
j_gene: TRBJ1-6
d_gene: .
v_gene: TRBV7-2
len: 15
CDR3aa: CASSLALGLFSPLHF
CDR3nt: TGTGCCAGCAGCTTAGCTCTGGGGCTGTTTTCACCCCTCCACTTT

abundance: many
j_gene: TRBJ2-5
d_gene: .
v_gene: TRBV7-2
len: 14
CDR3aa: CASSLSGIQETQYF
CDR3nt: TGTGCCAGCAGCTTGTCAGGTATCCAAGAGACCCAGTACTTC

abundance: .
j_gene: TRBJ2-3
d_gene: .
v_gene: TRBV18
len: 15
CDR3aa: CASSPPSASTDTQYF
CDR3nt: TGTGCCAGCTCACCACCTAGCGCGAGCACAGATACGCAGTATTTT

abundance: many
j_gene: TRBJ1-2
d_gene: .
v_gene: TRBV7-9
len: 14
CDR3aa: CASSPTGRNYGYTF
CDR3nt: TGTGCCAGCAGCCCGACGGGACGGAATTATGGCTACACCTTC

abundance: many
j_gene: TRBJ1-1
d_gene: .
v_gene: TRBV5-1
len: 13
CDR3aa: CASSFSTNTEAFF
CDR3nt: TGCGCCAGCAGCTTTTCCACTAACACTGAAGCTTTCTTT

abundance: many
j_gene: TRBJ2-5
d_gene: .
v_gene: TRBV27
len: 14
CDR3aa: CASSFAGYQETQYF
CDR3nt: TGTGCCAGCAGTTTTGCGGGTTACCAAGAGACCCAGTACTTC

abundance: many
j_gene: TRBJ2-1
d_gene: .
v_gene: TRBV5-6
len: 14
CDR3aa: CASSQLSSYNEQFF
CDR3nt: TGTGCCAGCAGCCAGTTGAGCTCCTACAATGAGCAGTTCTTC

abundance: many
j_gene: TRBJ2-7
d_gene: .
v_gene: TRBV5-1
len: 17
CDR3aa: CASRGGGQLFNSYEQYF
CDR3nt: TGCGCCAGCAGGGGGGGAGGACAGCTCTTCAACTCCTACGAGCAGTACTTC

abundance: many
j_gene: TRBJ2-7
d_gene: .
v_gene: TRBV3-1
len: 14
CDR3aa: CASSQEPGGHEQYF
CDR3nt: TGTGCCAGCAGCCAAGAACCCGGGGGACACGAGCAGTACTTC

abundance: few
j_gene: TRBJ2-5
d_gene: .
v_gene: TRBV9
len: 12
CDR3aa: CASSAEPETQYF
CDR3nt: TGTGCCAGCAGCGCAGAACCGGAGACCCAGTACTTC

abundance: many
j_gene: TRBJ2-3
d_gene: TRBD1
v_gene: TRBV5-1
len: 15
CDR3aa: CASRLQTGGTDTQYF
CDR3nt: TGCGCCAGCAGGCTTCAAACAGGGGGGACAGATACGCAGTATTTT

abundance: few
j_gene: TRBJ2-2
d_gene: .
v_gene: TRBV20-1
len: 14
CDR3aa: CSAQSGRLTGELFF
CDR3nt: TGCAGTGCCCAGTCAGGGCGGCTCACCGGGGAGCTGTTTTTT

abundance: many
j_gene: TRBJ1-2
d_gene: .
v_gene: TRBV12-3/TRBV12-4
len: 14
CDR3aa: CASSPFQGIHGYTF
CDR3nt: TGTGCCAGCAGTCCCTTTCAGGGAATTCATGGCTACACCTTC

abundance: many
j_gene: TRBJ2-3
d_gene: .
v_gene: TRBV6-2/TRBV6-3
len: 12
CDR3aa: CASSYIHDTQYF
CDR3nt: TGTGCCAGCAGTTATATCCACGATACGCAGTATTTT

abundance: few
j_gene: TRBJ2-3
d_gene: .
v_gene: TRBV19
len: 15
CDR3aa: CASSRRRANTDTQYF
CDR3nt: TGTGCCAGCTCAAGGCGGAGGGCGAACACAGATACGCAGTATTTT

abundance: many
j_gene: TRBJ1-2
d_gene: .
v_gene: TRBV6-1
len: 13
CDR3aa: CASSPRKIYGYTF
CDR3nt: TGTGCCAGCAGTCCCAGAAAAATCTATGGCTACACCTTC

abundance: many
j_gene: TRBJ2-1
d_gene: TRBD2
v_gene: TRBV2
len: 14
CDR3aa: CASSDRAGVEEQFF
CDR3nt: TGTGCCAGCAGTGACCGAGCGGGGGTGGAGGAGCAGTTCTTC

abundance: many
j_gene: TRBJ2-3
d_gene: .
v_gene: TRBV30
len: 14
CDR3aa: CAWSVTLDTDTQYF
CDR3nt: TGTGCCTGGAGTGTAACCCTAGACACAGATACGCAGTATTTT

abundance: few
j_gene: TRBJ1-2
d_gene: .
v_gene: TRBV7-9
len: 15
CDR3aa: CASSLAATGGYGYTF
CDR3nt: TGTGCCAGCAGCTTAGCGGCGACAGGAGGCTATGGCTACACCTTC

abundance: many
j_gene: TRBJ2-5
d_gene: TRBD2
v_gene: TRBV9
len: 16
CDR3aa: CASSVGAGGRGETQYF
CDR3nt: TGTGCCAGCAGCGTAGGAGCGGGGGGCCGGGGAGAGACCCAGTACTTC

abundance: many
j_gene: TRBJ1-2
d_gene: .
v_gene: TRBV20-1
len: 14
CDR3aa: CSARAGGAGDGYTF
CDR3nt: TGCAGTGCTAGAGCCGGGGGGGCAGGAGATGGCTACACCTTC

abundance: .
j_gene: TRBJ2-3
d_gene: .
v_gene: TRBV7-2
len: 15
CDR3aa: CASSLNLRKADTQYF
CDR3nt: TGTGCCAGCAGCTTAAATTTGCGTAAGGCAGATACGCAGTATTTT

abundance: many
j_gene: TRBJ1-1
d_gene: .
v_gene: TRBV4-3
len: 14
CDR3aa: CASSSNWGSTEAFF
CDR3nt: TGCGCCAGCAGCTCCAACTGGGGGAGCACTGAAGCTTTCTTT

abundance: .
j_gene: TRBJ2-3
d_gene: TRBD2
v_gene: TRBV18
len: 16
CDR3aa: CASSPRSGGAIDTQYF
CDR3nt: TGTGCCAGCTCACCACGCAGCGGGGGGGCCATAGATACGCAGTATTTT

abundance: many
j_gene: TRBJ1-1
d_gene: TRBD1
v_gene: TRBV10-3
len: 15
CDR3aa: CAISPRGEGNTEAFF
CDR3nt: TGTGCCATCAGCCCCAGGGGGGAGGGAAACACTGAAGCTTTCTTT

abundance: many
j_gene: TRBJ2-1
d_gene: TRBD2
v_gene: TRBV12-5
len: 18
CDR3aa: CASGSGTSGGSSYNEQFF
CDR3nt: TGTGCTAGTGGATCAGGGACTAGCGGGGGAAGCTCCTACAATGAGCAGTTCTTC

abundance: .
j_gene: TRBJ2-1
d_gene: .
v_gene: TRBV7-2
len: 15
CDR3aa: CASSPTYRSYNEQFF
CDR3nt: TGTGCCAGCAGCCCGACCTACAGGTCCTACAATGAGCAGTTCTTC

abundance: many
j_gene: TRBJ2-1
d_gene: .
v_gene: TRBV5-1
len: 12
CDR3aa: CASSEDGNEQFF
CDR3nt: TGCGCCAGCAGCGAAGACGGCAATGAGCAGTTCTTC

abundance: .
j_gene: TRBJ2-5
d_gene: .
v_gene: TRBV5-5
len: 15
CDR3aa: CASSLVQGGGETQYF
CDR3nt: TGTGCCAGCAGCTTGGTACAGGGCGGGGGTGAGACCCAGTACTTC

abundance: many
j_gene: TRBJ1-2
d_gene: TRBD1
v_gene: TRBV20-1
len: 15
CDR3aa: CSARADRGSNYGYTF
CDR3nt: TGCAGTGCTAGAGCGGACAGGGGGTCCAACTATGGCTACACCTTC

abundance: many
j_gene: TRBJ1-2
d_gene: .
v_gene: TRBV7-2
len: 13
CDR3aa: CASSLVINDGYTF
CDR3nt: TGTGCCAGCAGCTTAGTAATAAACGATGGCTACACCTTC

abundance: many
j_gene: TRBJ2-1
d_gene: .
v_gene: TRBV14
len: 16
CDR3aa: CASSLGAGISYNEQFF
CDR3nt: TGTGCCAGCAGCCTAGGGGCGGGGATATCGTACAATGAGCAGTTCTTC

abundance: many
j_gene: TRBJ2-3
d_gene: TRBD2
v_gene: TRBV13
len: 17
CDR3aa: CASSLRLAGGPTDTQYF
CDR3nt: TGTGCCAGCAGCTTGAGATTAGCGGGGGGGCCCACAGATACGCAGTATTTT

abundance: many
j_gene: TRBJ2-1
d_gene: .
v_gene: TRBV5-1
len: 12
CDR3aa: CASSFHRGLQFF
CDR3nt: TGCGCCAGCAGCTTCCACCGGGGGTTGCAGTTCTTC

abundance: many
j_gene: TRBJ1-3
d_gene: .
v_gene: TRBV27
len: 13
CDR3aa: CASTAGRGNTIYF
CDR3nt: TGTGCCAGCACCGCGGGGCGTGGAAACACCATATATTTT

abundance: many
j_gene: TRBJ2-5
d_gene: .
v_gene: TRBV5-1
len: 16
CDR3aa: CASSLGSLTGGETQYF
CDR3nt: TGCGCCAGCAGCTTGGGTTCTCTAACCGGGGGAGAGACCCAGTACTTC

abundance: few
j_gene: TRBJ1-6
d_gene: .
v_gene: TRBV29-1
len: 13
CDR3aa: CSVEEYVNSPLHF
CDR3nt: TGCAGCGTTGAAGAGTACGTGAATTCACCCCTCCACTTT

abundance: .
j_gene: TRBJ1-6
d_gene: TRBD1
v_gene: TRBV6-2/TRBV6-3
len: 18
CDR3aa: CASSRFVDGTGYGSPLHF
CDR3nt: TGTGCCAGCAGCCGATTCGTCGACGGGACAGGGTACGGCTCACCCCTCCACTTT

abundance: many
j_gene: TRBJ2-3
d_gene: TRBD1
v_gene: TRBV7-2
len: 16
CDR3aa: CASSFRGQGKSDTQYF
CDR3nt: TGTGCCAGCAGCTTTAGGGGGCAGGGAAAATCGGATACGCAGTATTTT

abundance: many
j_gene: TRBJ1-5
d_gene: TRBD1
v_gene: TRBV18
len: 16
CDR3aa: CASSPGTGEGVQPQHF
CDR3nt: TGTGCCAGCTCACCCGGGACAGGGGAGGGCGTGCAGCCCCAGCATTTT

abundance: many
j_gene: TRBJ2-5
d_gene: .
v_gene: TRBV7-2
len: 13
CDR3aa: CASSLHRGETQYF
CDR3nt: TGTGCCAGCAGCTTACATAGGGGAGAGACCCAGTACTTC

abundance: many
j_gene: TRBJ1-1
d_gene: .
v_gene: TRBV4-2
len: 18
CDR3aa: CASSQDPLLPVANTEAFF
CDR3nt: TGTGCCAGCAGCCAAGATCCCCTCTTACCGGTGGCTAACACTGAAGCTTTCTTT

abundance: many
j_gene: TRBJ1-5
d_gene: TRBD1
v_gene: TRBV20-1
len: 13
CDR3aa: CSARGQGGQPQHF
CDR3nt: TGCAGTGCTAGAGGACAGGGAGGTCAGCCCCAGCATTTT

abundance: .
j_gene: TRBJ2-5
d_gene: .
v_gene: TRBV5-1
len: 15
CDR3aa: CASSLIGSEGETQYF
CDR3nt: TGCGCCAGCAGCTTGATCGGCTCCGAAGGAGAGACCCAGTACTTC

abundance: many
j_gene: TRBJ1-1
d_gene: .
v_gene: TRBV28
len: 12
CDR3aa: CATRDRRLEAFF
CDR3nt: TGTGCCACCCGCGACCGCCGGCTCGAAGCTTTCTTT

abundance: many
j_gene: TRBJ1-6
d_gene: .
v_gene: TRBV30
len: 12
CDR3aa: CAWSRLNSPLHF
CDR3nt: TGTGCCTGGAGCCGTCTGAATTCACCCCTCCACTTT